The following is a T cell receptor beta chain sequence with its context. It was from unfractionated whole blood that total RNA was extracted. The CDR3 sequence is 13 residues long. The germline V gene has CDR1 SGHRS and CDR2 YFSETQ. The ends were cut back, 0 bases at V and 6 bases at J, with 7 bases in the middle. These data originate in a study of human T cells and chemical hapten exposure. TCRdb used MiXCR to reprocess the 5' RACE reads, holding one entry per CDR3 protein. The sample yields tens of thousands of distinct CDR3 sequences, about 16% seen once. The receptor comes from a female donor in good health. V is TRBV5-1 and J is TRBJ2-1; D not resolved. The CDR3 bases are TGCGCCAGCAGCTTGGAGGTGCCCAATGAGCAGTTCTTC. This sequence encodes CASSLEVPNEQFF.